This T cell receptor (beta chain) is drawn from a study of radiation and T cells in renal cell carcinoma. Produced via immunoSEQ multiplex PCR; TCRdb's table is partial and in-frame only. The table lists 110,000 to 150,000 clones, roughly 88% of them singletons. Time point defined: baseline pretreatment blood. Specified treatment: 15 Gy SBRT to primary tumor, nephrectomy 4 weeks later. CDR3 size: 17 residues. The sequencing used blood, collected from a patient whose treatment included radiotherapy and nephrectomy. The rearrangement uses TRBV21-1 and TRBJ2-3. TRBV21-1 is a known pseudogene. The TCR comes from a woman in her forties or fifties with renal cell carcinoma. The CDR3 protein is CASSKALGEGAGDTQYF. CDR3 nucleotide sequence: TGTGCCAGCAGCAAAGCTTTGGGGGAGGGGGCAGGAGATACGCAGTATTTT.